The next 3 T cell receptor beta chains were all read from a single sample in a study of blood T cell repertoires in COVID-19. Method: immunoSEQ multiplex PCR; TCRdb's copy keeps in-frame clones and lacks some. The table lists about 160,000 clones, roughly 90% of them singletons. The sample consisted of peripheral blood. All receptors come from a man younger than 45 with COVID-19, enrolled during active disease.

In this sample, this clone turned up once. The CDR3 coding sequence is TGTGCCAGCAGTTACAGAGAATCCCAAGATACGCAGTATTTT. Protein sequence: CASSYRESQDTQYF. The chain carries TRBV6-5 and TRBJ2-3; D ambiguous. V lost 2 bases and J lost 5, with 11 bases in between. Per the germline V gene, CDR1 is MNHEY and CDR2 is SVGAGI. The CDR3 is made up of 14 amino acids.

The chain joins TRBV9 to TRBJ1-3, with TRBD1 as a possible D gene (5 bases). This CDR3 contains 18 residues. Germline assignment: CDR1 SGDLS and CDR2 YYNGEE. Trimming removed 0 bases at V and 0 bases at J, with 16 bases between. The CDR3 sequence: CASSVASRIQGSGNTIYF. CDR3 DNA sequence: TGTGCCAGCAGCGTAGCTTCCCGAATTCAGGGCTCTGGAAACACCATATATTTT.

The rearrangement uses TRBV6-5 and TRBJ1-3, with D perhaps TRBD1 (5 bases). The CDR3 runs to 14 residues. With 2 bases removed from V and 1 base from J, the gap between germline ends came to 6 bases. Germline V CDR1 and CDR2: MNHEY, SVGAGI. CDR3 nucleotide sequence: TGTGCCAGCAGTTACGCAGGGTCTGGAAACACCATATATTTT. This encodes CASSYAGSGNTIYF.